This TCR beta chain emerged from a study of blood T cell repertoires in COVID-19 (dated by TCRdb to the early 2020s). Notes on the research overall: Samples covering the acute and convalescent phases of COVID-19 were provided by collaborators in the United States, Italy and Spain. The material from the prospective study consisted of cDNA or gDNA derived from T cells, B-cell-depleted T cells, or PBMCs. Subjects who had been exposed to COVID-19, were actively infected with it, or had recovered from it provided the deeply sampled blood TCRbeta repertoires that made up the dataset. The repertoires were released in a freely available public database intended as a resource for research on the immune response to SARS-CoV-2. The samples were drawn from the first 160 participants of the ongoing ImmuneRACE study and from 950 to 1,500 subjects provided by 6 global collaborators. A de-identified subject ID, COVID-19 status, age in years and sex were almost always included in the sample metadata. Where available, HLA class I and class II types were obtained from metadata supplied by the sample provider rather than from assay-based typing.

The V end loses 2 bases and the J end loses 5 bases, and a stretch of 9 bases separates them. The CDR3 has 14 amino acids, counting the end cysteine and phenylalanine. CDR3 DNA only is kept here, 42 bases in frame from base 1. CDR1 MNHEY and CDR2 SMNVEV were looked up in the germline V gene (reference sequence). Summary of the overall study and its limitations: How much clinical and demographic metadata was included differed by source and by participant, and the metadata was provided uncurated.

The collaborating institutions used their own protocols to collect whole blood in K2EDTA tubes. For TCRbeta analysis, collaborator samples were shipped as frozen whole blood, as isolated PBMCs, or as DNA extracted from either sample type. In the case of this clone: Its target antigen remains unknown. Per-nucleotide qualities are absent, and no much larger clonotype sits a single base away.

The immunoSEQ Assay, a bias-controlled multiplex PCR, was used to amplify TCRbeta CDR3 regions from genomic DNA. In the authors' own workflow: Within the assay, amplification of reference gene primers was used to estimate how many nucleated cells each sample contained. To quantify the absolute abundance of each unique TCRbeta CDR3 rearrangement, sequence reads were collapsed and filtered. For each sample, productive Simpson clonality was calculated by taking the square root of Simpson's diversity index across productive rearrangements. Held by TCRdb, this immuneACCESS table contains in-frame sequences only and omits some clones. Under half of the omission traces to an unresolved V gene where checked; the cause of the rest is unknown. The V and J calls and clone size are taken from that table; D and trimming were inferred from the DNA. Counted in this sample were about 240,000 clones; about 82% of them appeared once. The top ten hold around 12% of the sample.

The sequence links TRBV27 to TRBJ1-4, and perhaps TRBD1 as D gene, on 5 matching bases. This clonotype originated in an elderly man with acute or convalescent COVID-19. Specimen: peripheral blood. Here the CDR3 is given as CASSLAGSNEKLFF. Here is the DNA: TGTGCCAGCAGTTTAGCAGGGTCGAATGAAAAACTGTTTTTT.